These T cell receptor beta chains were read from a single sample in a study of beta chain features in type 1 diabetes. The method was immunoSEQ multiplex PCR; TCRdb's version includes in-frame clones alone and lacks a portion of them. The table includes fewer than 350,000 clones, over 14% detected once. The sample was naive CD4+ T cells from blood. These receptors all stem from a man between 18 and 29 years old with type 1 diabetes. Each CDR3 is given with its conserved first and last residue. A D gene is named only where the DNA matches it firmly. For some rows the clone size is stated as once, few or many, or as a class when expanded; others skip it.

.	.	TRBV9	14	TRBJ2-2	TGTGCCAGCAGCGTACGGGGGAGTAAGGGGGAGCTGTTTTTT	CASSVRGSKGELFF
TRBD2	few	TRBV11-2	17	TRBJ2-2	TGTGCCAGCAGCTCCCCTACGTATAGCGGGGGGGACGGGGAGCTGTTTTTT	CASSSPTYSGGDGELFF
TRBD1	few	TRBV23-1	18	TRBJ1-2	TGCGCCAGCAGTCAATCGTTTCGAGGTGAAGGGGGCAGCTATGGCTACACCTTC	CASSQSFRGEGGSYGYTF
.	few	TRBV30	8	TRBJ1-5	TGTGCTCTTCAGCCCCAGCATTTT	CALQPQHF
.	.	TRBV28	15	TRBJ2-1	TGTGCCAGCAGTTTTAAGGCGGACTCCTACAATGAGCAGTTCTTC	CASSFKADSYNEQFF
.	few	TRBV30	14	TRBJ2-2	TGTGCCTGGAGCCGGGGGTATGCCACCGGGGAGCTGTTTTTT	CAWSRGYATGELFF
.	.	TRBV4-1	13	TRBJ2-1	TGCGCCAGCAGCCTATGGCGGGACAATGAGCAGTTCTTC	CASSLWRDNEQFF
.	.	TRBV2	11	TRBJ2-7	TGTGCCAGCAGTTCTAAGTACGAGCAGTACTTC	CASSSKYEQYF
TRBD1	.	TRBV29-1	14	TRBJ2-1	TGCAGCGTCGCTACGGGACAGCCCTACAATGAGCAGTTCTTC	CSVATGQPYNEQFF
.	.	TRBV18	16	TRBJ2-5	TGTGCCAGCTCACCACTACCGGGAGTTGGCCAAGAGACCCAGTACTTC	CASSPLPGVGQETQYF
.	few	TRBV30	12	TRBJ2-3	TGTGCCTGGGGCCTAGGGGACAATACGCAGTATTTT	CAWGLGDNTQYF
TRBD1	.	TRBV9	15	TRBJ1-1	TGTGCCAGCAGCAGACGGGACAGTAAAAACACTGAAGCTTTCTTT	CASSRRDSKNTEAFF
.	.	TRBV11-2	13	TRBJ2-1	TGTGCCAGCAGCTTAGATCTTCACAATGAGCAGTTCTTC	CASSLDLHNEQFF
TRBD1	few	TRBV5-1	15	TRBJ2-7	TGCGCCAGCAGCGCACCGGGACAGGGGGCCCGCGAGCAGTACTTC	CASSAPGQGAREQYF
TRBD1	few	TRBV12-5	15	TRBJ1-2	TGTGCTAGTGGCCCTCGACAGGGAGGTATCGCTGGCTACACCTTC	CASGPRQGGIAGYTF
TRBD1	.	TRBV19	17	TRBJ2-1	TGTGCCAGTAGTATAGGGACAGGGCGCGGAAGCTACAATGAGCAGTTCTTC	CASSIGTGRGSYNEQFF
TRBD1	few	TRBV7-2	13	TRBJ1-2	TGTGCCAGCAGCGTACAGGGGGAGCATGGCTACACCTTC	CASSVQGEHGYTF
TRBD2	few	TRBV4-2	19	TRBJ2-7	TGTGCCAGCAGCCAAACCCTCCTTAATCTAGCGGGAGTGGTCTACGAGCAGTACTTC	CASSQTLLNLAGVVYEQYF
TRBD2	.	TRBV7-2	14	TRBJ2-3	TGTGCCAGCAGCCCTACTCTCGTCGCGGGAGAAGCTCCTTTT	CASSPTLVAGEAPF
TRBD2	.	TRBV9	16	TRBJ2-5	TGTGCCAGCAGCGCCTTCTCACTAGCGGGAGGTGAGACCCAGTACTTC	CASSAFSLAGGETQYF
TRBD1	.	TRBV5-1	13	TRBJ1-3	TGCGCCAGCAGCGGGGGACAGGGTGACACCATATATTTT	CASSGGQGDTIYF
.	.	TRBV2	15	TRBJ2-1	TGTGCCAGCAGTCCCATGACGGGAGCCTACAATGAGCAGTTCTTC	CASSPMTGAYNEQFF
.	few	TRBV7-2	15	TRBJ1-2	TGTGCCAGCAGCTTCGGCCAGGGGCTTAACTATGGCTACACCTTC	CASSFGQGLNYGYTF
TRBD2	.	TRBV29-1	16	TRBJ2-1	TGCAGCGCCCTCCCGGCGGGAGGGTTCGTCTACAATGAGCAGTTCTTC	CSALPAGGFVYNEQFF
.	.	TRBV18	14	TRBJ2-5	TGTGCCAGCTCACCACCAGGGTCCGGGGAGGCCCAGTACTTC	CASSPPGSGEAQYF
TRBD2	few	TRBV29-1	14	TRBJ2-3	TGCAGCGTTGCCTCGCGGGGGGGTACAGATACGCAGTATTTT	CSVASRGGTDTQYF
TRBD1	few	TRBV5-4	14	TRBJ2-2	TGTGCCAGCAGCGGACAGGGTAGCACCGGGGAGCTGTTTTTT	CASSGQGSTGELFF
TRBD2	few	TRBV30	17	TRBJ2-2	TGTGCCTGGAGTTCAGGTCGGACTAGCGGAAACACCGGGGAGCTGTTTTTT	CAWSSGRTSGNTGELFF
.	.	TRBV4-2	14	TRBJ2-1	TGTGCCAGCAGCCAAGGGCTCTTGGACTGGGTGCAGTTCTTC	CASSQGLLDWVQFF
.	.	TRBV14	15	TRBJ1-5	TGTGCCAGCAGCCAAGCGTCGTCTAGCAATCAGCCCCAGCATTTT	CASSQASSSNQPQHF
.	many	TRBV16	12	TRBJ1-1	TGTGCCAGCAGCCAATCCGAGAGGAGGGCTTTCTTT	CASSQSERRAFF
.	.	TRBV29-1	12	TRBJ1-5	TGCAGCGCAGGGTTTCCAAATCAGCCCCAGCATTTT	CSAGFPNQPQHF
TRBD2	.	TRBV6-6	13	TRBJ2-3	TGTGCCAGCAGGGAGGGGAGGGCAGATACGCAGTATTTT	CASREGRADTQYF
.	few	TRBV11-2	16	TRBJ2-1	TGTGCCAGCAGCCCCCAGTGGGGAGACCCTAACAATGAGCAGTTCTTC	CASSPQWGDPNNEQFF
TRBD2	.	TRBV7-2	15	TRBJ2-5	TGTGCCAGCAGCAAACGGGCTAGCGGCCAAGAGACCCAGTACTTC	CASSKRASGQETQYF
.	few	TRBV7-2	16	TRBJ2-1	TGTGCCAGCAGCTTGGCGGGTTTGGACGGCTACAATGAGCAGTTCTTC	CASSLAGLDGYNEQFF
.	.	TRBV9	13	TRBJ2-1	TGTGCCAGCAGCGTACAGGACTACAATGAGCAGTTCTTC	CASSVQDYNEQFF
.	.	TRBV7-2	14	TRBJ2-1	TGTGCCAGCAGCTTAGGACCAACGGGAAATGAGCAGTTCTTC	CASSLGPTGNEQFF
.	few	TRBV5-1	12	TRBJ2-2	TGCGCCAGCAGCTTGGGGCCCGGGGAGCTGTTTTTT	CASSLGPGELFF
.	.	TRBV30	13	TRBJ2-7	TGTGCCTGGAGTAGGCGGGATGTGTACGAGCAGTACTTC	CAWSRRDVYEQYF
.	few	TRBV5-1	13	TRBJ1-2	TGCGCCAGCAGCCCTGACAGGAGCTATGGCTACACCTTC	CASSPDRSYGYTF
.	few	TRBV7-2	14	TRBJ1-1	TGTGCCAGCAGCTTAACGGGTGGGTACACTGAAGCTTTCTTT	CASSLTGGYTEAFF
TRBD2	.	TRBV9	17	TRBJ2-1	TGTGCCAGCAGCGTCTCCCCCGGGCAGGGAGGGCGCAATGAGCAGTTCTTC	CASSVSPGQGGRNEQFF
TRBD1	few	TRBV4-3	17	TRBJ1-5	TGCGCCAGCAGCCCCTCAGTTCGGGACAGGCAGAATCAGCCCCAGCATTTT	CASSPSVRDRQNQPQHF
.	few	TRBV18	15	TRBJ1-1	TGTGCCAGCTCATCCCCGGGGGGACGGAGCACTGAAGCTTTCTTT	CASSSPGGRSTEAFF
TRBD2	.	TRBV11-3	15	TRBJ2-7	TGTGCCAGCAGTACTAGCGGTACGGAAGTCTACGAGCAGTACTTC	CASSTSGTEVYEQYF
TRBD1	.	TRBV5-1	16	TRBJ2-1	TGCGCCAGCAGCTCTTCCGGGACAGGGATCTTGAATGAGCAGTTCTTC	CASSSSGTGILNEQFF
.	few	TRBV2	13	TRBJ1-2	TGTGCCAGCAGTGAAGGGGGGCACCGCGACTACACCTTC	CASSEGGHRDYTF
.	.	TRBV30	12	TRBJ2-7	TGTGCCTGGGTCGGGGAAACCTACGAGCAGTACTTC	CAWVGETYEQYF
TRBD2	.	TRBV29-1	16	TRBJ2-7	TGCAGCGTTGCAGGGACTAGCGGGAGGCCCTCCTACGAGCAGTACTTC	CSVAGTSGRPSYEQYF
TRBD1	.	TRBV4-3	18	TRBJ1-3	TGCGCCAGCAGCCCGAGCATCGGGCGGACAGGGCCTGGAAACACCATATATTTT	CASSPSIGRTGPGNTIYF
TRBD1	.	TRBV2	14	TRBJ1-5	TGTGCCAGCAGTGGGACAGGGGGAGATCAGCCCCAGCATTTT	CASSGTGGDQPQHF
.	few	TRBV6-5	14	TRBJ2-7	TGTGCCAGCAGTTACTCGGACAGCAACTACGAGCAGTACTTC	CASSYSDSNYEQYF
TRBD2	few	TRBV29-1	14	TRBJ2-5	TGCAGCGTCTCTGGACTAGCGTTTAGTGTGACCCAGTACTTC	CSVSGLAFSVTQYF
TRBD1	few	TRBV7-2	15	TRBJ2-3	TGTGCCAGCAGCCGATGGGACAGCCTCGGCGATACGCAGTATTTT	CASSRWDSLGDTQYF